This T cell receptor (beta chain) was sequenced in a study of identical twins. As concerns this clonotype: The antigen is unknown.

A universal primer binding site was introduced by template switching. The final cDNA contained unique molecular identifiers. One entry per CDR3 protein, called by TCRdb with MiXCR from the 5' RACE reads. Among 690,000 or so distinct CDR3 sequences listed, roughly 6.2% were seen once. Healthy Caucasians were all of the donors. Germline CDR1 ENHRY, CDR2 SYGVKD. The V gene lost 5 bases and the J gene lost 5 bases, with 6 bases spanning the gap. The CDR3 extends over 11 amino acids. Notes on the study in general: Fewer insertions characterized abundant cord blood beta clonotypes, whereas memory repertoires showed none. Analyses based on zero insertions could be partly confounded by invariant MAIT and iNKT cells.

The TCR originated in a man between 18 and 29 years old in good health. What was sequenced was naive T cells sorted from blood. V gene TRBV10-3 combines with J gene TRBJ1-1, with D possibly TRBD1 on 5 matching bases. Written as DNA, the CDR3 is TGTGCCATCAGTAAGGGGACTGAAGCTTTCTTT. This encodes CAISKGTEAFF.